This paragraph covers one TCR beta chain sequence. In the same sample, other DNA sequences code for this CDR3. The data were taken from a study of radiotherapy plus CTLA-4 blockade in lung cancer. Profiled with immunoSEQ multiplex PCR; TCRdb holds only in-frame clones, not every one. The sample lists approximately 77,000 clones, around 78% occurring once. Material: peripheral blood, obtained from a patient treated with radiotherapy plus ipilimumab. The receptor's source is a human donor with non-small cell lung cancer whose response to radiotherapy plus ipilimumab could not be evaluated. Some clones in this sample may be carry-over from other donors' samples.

CDR3 residues: CASSYSRAGGELFF. Here the CDR3 DNA reads TGTGCCAGCAGTTACTCGAGGGCCGGCGGGGAGCTGTTTTTT. The chain couples TRBV6-5 to TRBJ2-2, with TRBD2 as a possible D gene (5 bases). Germline CDR1 is MNHEY and CDR2 is SVGAGI. The CDR3 runs 14 residues. Trimming left V 0 bases short and J 7 bases short, with 9 bases between.